This T cell receptor beta chain was observed in a study of CD8 T cells in Susac syndrome (dated by TCRdb to the late 2010s). Regarding the complete study: Whether CD8+ T cell activation and differentiation in Susac syndrome was antigen driven was tested using repertoire sequencing.

High-throughput TCR beta sequencing profiled peripheral blood CD8+ and CD4+ T cells from healthy donors, Susac syndrome patients and multiple sclerosis patients. Treatment-naive patients with stable or active relapsing-remitting disease fulfilling revised McDonald criteria were used as multiple sclerosis controls. Bulk CD8+ and CD4+ T cells were purified by magnetic negative isolation, whereas CD8+ TEMRA cells were enriched by FACS. Blood was drawn into EDTA tubes, processed within 24 hours, and PBMCs were isolated by density gradient centrifugation. PBMCs intended for TCR sequencing were cryopreserved in liquid nitrogen and were subsequently thawed in a 37 degrees C water bath. The sorted or isolated CD4+, CD8+ and CD8+ TEMRA cells reached a purity of at least 90%. There are 13 amino acids in the CDR3, from cysteine to phenylalanine inclusive. Just CDR3 DNA is preserved here, 39 bases in frame from base 1. From a lookup of the germline V gene, CDR1 and CDR2 are SQVTM and ANQGSEA. V is cut by 5 bases and J by 4 bases, and the space between the germline ends is 15 bases.

Points on this clonotype: Which antigen it targets is not known. Base qualities are not recorded, but no much larger clone differs from it by a single base.

RNA was extracted using the RNeasy kit, and roughly 0.5 to 1 microgram was reverse transcribed with random hexamers. The immunoSEQ multiplex PCR assay, covering 54 Vbeta and 13 Jbeta segments, was used to amplify TCR beta CDR3 regions. Bias from PCR amplification was corrected by using a synthetic template baseline for primer optimization and for computational correction. The study's processing was this. Only productive sequences were kept, with reads annotated to V, D and J genes according to IMGT and analyzed in immunoSEQ Analyzer. To calculate clonality, Shannon entropy was normalized by log2 of the number of productive unique sequences and then subtracted from one. Public and private clones were assessed among the 100 most prevalent clones of each patient and control. Susac-specific clones were defined as absent from healthy and MS cohorts, around 970 published viral clones and other ImmuneACCESS disease sequences. The public reads were quality trimmed at Q25 with fastp and then assembled into clones with MiXCR by TCRdb, keeping productive beta chains. When rows share a CDR3 protein, they turn into one entry using the most common DNA and genes. The V and J calls and clone size come from TCRdb's table, not from the authors' own analysis. The sample data list about 210,000 distinct CDR3 sequences, and 95% of these were observed just once. The ten largest clones add up to around 0.082% of the sample.

Results and caveats for the whole study, not just this receptor: The number of individuals in the TCR sequencing and HLA analysis was recognized as being relatively small.

Sequencing was performed on CD4+ T cells from PBMCs. This sequence uses TRBV29-1 and TRBJ2-7; the D segment could be TRBD1, given 5 matching bases. The TCR originated in a human donor with multiple sclerosis. In nucleotide form, the sequence is TGCAGCGTTCTTAGGCAGGGCCGATACGAGCAGTACTTC. Translated, this is CSVLRQGRYEQYF.